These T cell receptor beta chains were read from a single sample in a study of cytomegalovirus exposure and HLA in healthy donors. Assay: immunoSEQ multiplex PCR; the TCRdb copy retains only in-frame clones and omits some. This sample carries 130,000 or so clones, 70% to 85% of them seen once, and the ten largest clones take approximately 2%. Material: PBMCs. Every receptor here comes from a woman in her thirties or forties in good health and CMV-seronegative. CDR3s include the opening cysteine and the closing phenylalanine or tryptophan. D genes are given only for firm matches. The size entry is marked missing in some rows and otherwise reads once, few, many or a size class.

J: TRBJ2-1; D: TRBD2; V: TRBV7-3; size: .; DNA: TGTGCCAGCAGCAAGCTAGCGGGAGGGTGGGAGCAGTTCTTC; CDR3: CASSKLAGGWEQFF
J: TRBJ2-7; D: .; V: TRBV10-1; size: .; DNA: TGCGCCAGCAGCCCCCGGGACTCCCGCTCCTACGAGCAGTACTTC; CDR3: CASSPRDSRSYEQYF
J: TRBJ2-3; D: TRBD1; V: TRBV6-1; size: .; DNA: TGTGCCAGCAGGGGACAGGGGACAGATACGCAGTATTTT; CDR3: CASRGQGTDTQYF
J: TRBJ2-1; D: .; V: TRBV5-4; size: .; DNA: TGTGCCAGCAGCTTGGTAGGCAGGGATGAGCAGTTCTTC; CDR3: CASSLVGRDEQFF
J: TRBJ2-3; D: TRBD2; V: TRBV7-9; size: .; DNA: TGTGCCAGCAGCTTATCTCGACTAGCGAGTAGCACAGATACGCAGTATTTT; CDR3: CASSLSRLASSTDTQYF
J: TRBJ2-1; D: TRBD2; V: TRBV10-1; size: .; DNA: TGCGCCAGCAGTGTAGCGGGAGACGATCATGAGCAGTTCTTC; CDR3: CASSVAGDDHEQFF
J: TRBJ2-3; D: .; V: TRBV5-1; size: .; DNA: TGCGCCAGCAGCTCCCGAGCAAACACAGATACGCAGTATTTT; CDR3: CASSSRANTDTQYF
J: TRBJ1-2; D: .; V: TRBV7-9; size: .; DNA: TGTTCCAGCAGCTTTCCCCGGGGAGGGCTGGATAACTATGGCTACACCTTC; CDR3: CSSSFPRGGLDNYGYTF
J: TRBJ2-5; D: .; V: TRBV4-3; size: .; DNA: TGCGCCAGCAGCCAAGATCGGAGGGGTGCGGGACTAGAGACCCAGTACTTC; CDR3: CASSQDRRGAGLETQYF
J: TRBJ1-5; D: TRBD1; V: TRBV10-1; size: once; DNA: TGCGCCAGCAGTGTTAGACGGGCAGGGGGGCAAAATCAGCCCCAGCATTTT; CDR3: CASSVRRAGGQNQPQHF